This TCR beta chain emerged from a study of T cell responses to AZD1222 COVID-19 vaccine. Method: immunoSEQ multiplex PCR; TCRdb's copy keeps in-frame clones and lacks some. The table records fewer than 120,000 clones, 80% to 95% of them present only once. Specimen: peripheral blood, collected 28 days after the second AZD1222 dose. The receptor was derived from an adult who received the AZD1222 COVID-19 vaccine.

The CDR3 region has the DNA TGTGCCAGCAGCTTAGGTGGGGGGCCTAATGAAAAACTGTTTTTT. Protein: CASSLGGGPNEKLFF. The gene calls are TRBV11-2 and TRBJ1-4, with a weak D call TRBD1 (6 bases). The length of the CDR3 is 15 residues. Trimming left V 1 base short and J 3 bases short, with 9 bases between. From germline, CDR1 is SGHAT and CDR2 FQNNGV.